One and the same sample provided the 29 T cell receptor beta chains below, sequenced in a study of blood T cell repertoires in COVID-19. Clones were read by immunoSEQ multiplex PCR, and TCRdb kept only the in-frame ones, dropping some. The sample carries about 150,000 clones, about 85% recorded once. The sequenced sample consisted of peripheral blood. The origin of the receptors is a man older than 75 with COVID-19, enrolled during active disease.

This chain uses TRBV6-2 or TRBV6-3 with TRBJ2-2, with D possibly matching TRBD1 (5 bases). CDR3 size: 14 residues. CDR1 and CDR2 from the germline V gene are MNHEY and SVGEGT. The V end was cut by 5 bases, the J end by 4 bases, with 11 bases between. The chain's CDR3 is CASSRDSVTGELFF. CDR3 sequence (DNA): TGTGCCAGCAGTCGTGACAGCGTCACCGGGGAGCTGTTTTTT.

The V call is TRBV12-5, the J call TRBJ2-5, with no clear D. Germline loops: CDR1 LGHNT, CDR2 FRNRAP. Trimming stripped 7 bases from V and 4 bases from J, with 4 bases between. The CDR3 runs 10 residues. This chain's CDR3 is CASARETQYF. The CDR3 DNA follows: TGTGCTAGTGCGAGAGAGACCCAGTACTTC.

The chain recombines TRBV14 with TRBJ1-1; possibly TRBD1 for D (5 bases). Germline-derived CDR1 and CDR2 are SGHDN and FVKESK. The CDR3 consists of 13 residues. Deletions cut 5 bases from V and 10 bases from J, with 17 bases between. The CDR3 loop is CASSLDRLGVAFF. The CDR3 nucleotides are TGTGCCAGCAGCTTGGACCGCCTAGGGGTAGCTTTCTTT.

The chain recombines TRBV5-1 with TRBJ2-6, with 7 bases matching TRBD1. The ends lost 7 bases at V and 2 bases at J; junction bases unmatched: 3. CDR1 and CDR2 (germline): SGHRS, YFSETQ. The CDR3 runs to 14 residues. The chain's CDR3 is CASETGAGANVLTF. The CDR3 nucleotides are TGCGCCAGCGAAACAGGGGCTGGGGCCAACGTCCTGACTTTC.

This clone occurred a few times. The chain combines TRBV25-1 with TRBJ2-2; 10 bases line up with TRBD1. The V segment lost 4 bases and the J segment 3 bases; nucleotides outside the gene matches: 8. Per germline, CDR1 MGHDK and CDR2 SYGVNS. The CDR3 has 17 residues. CDR3 amino acids: CASSATSGTGDTGELFF. The CDR3 DNA is TGTGCCAGCAGTGCTACTTCCGGGACAGGGGACACCGGGGAGCTGTTTTTT.

The chain links TRBV10-1 to TRBJ1-1; no clear D. This CDR3 is 12 amino acids long. V shed 3 bases and J shed 12 bases, with 14 bases lying between them. Germline CDR1 WNHNN, CDR2 SYGVQD (reference sequence). The DNA for the CDR3 is TGCGCCAGCAGTGACCCGGACTCCGTACCTTTCTTT. It specifies CASSDPDSVPFF.

The chain has TRBV2 and TRBJ2-7, with 11 bases identical to TRBD2. The trim removed 5 bases at V and 0 bases at J, leaving 0 bases unmatched. From germline, CDR1 is SNHLY and CDR2 FYNNEI. This CDR3 has 14 residues. CDR3 loop: CASSTSGSSYEQYF. CDR3 bases: TGTGCCAGCAGTACTAGCGGGAGCTCCTACGAGCAGTACTTC.

V gene TRBV28 combines with J gene TRBJ1-2, with 7 bases that match TRBD1. V was clipped by 6 bases and J by 8 bases; unmatched bases: 9. CDR1 MDHEN and CDR2 SYDVKM come from the germline V gene. The CDR3 length is 13 residues. The DNA of the CDR3 is TGTGCCAGCAGACCACAGGGGTTGTACGGCTACACCTTC. This translates into CASRPQGLYGYTF.

The chain couples TRBV6-4 to TRBJ2-7; 10 bases agree with TRBD1. Germline CDR1 is MRHNA and CDR2 is SNTAGT. The CDR3 extends over 14 amino acids. V gave up 6 bases and J gave up 9 bases; unmatched junction bases: 11. The CDR3 region has the DNA TGTGCCAGCAGCCCGGGGGGGACAGGGGTAACGCAGTACTTC. It translates to CASSPGGTGVTQYF.

The rearrangement links TRBV5-1 to TRBJ2-5; 8 nucleotides match TRBD1. The J segment lost 5 bases and the V segment lost 4 bases, leaving 4 bases of the junction unmatched. Germline V gene lookup returns CDR1 SGHRS and CDR2 YFSETQ. The CDR3 extends over 13 amino acids. In DNA, the CDR3 is TGCGCCAGCAGCCTGGACAGGGTGGAGACCCAGTACTTC. It yields the protein CASSLDRVETQYF.

This clone is a singleton in its sample. The chain recombines TRBV25-1 with TRBJ2-3; TRBD1 agrees at 11 bases. Germline trimming cut 7 bases from V and 3 bases from J; bases unmatched to any gene: 6. Per the germline V gene, CDR1 is MGHDK and CDR2 is SYGVNS. The CDR3 is made up of 15 amino acids. DNA of the CDR3: TGTGCCAGCACCCCGGACAGGGGGCCGACAGATACGCAGTATTTT. Protein product: CASTPDRGPTDTQYF. The full variable domain, with the rest looked up from reference TRBV25-1 and TRBJ2-3, is EADIYQTPRYLVIGTGKKITLECSQTMGHDKMYWYQQDPGMELHLIHYSYGVNSTEKGDLSSESTVSRIRTEHFPLTLESARPSHTSQYLCASTPDRGPTDTQYFGPGTRLTVL.

The chain combines TRBV7-9 with TRBJ1-1; a possible D gene is TRBD1 (6 bases). V was shortened by 8 bases and J by 2 bases, with 15 bases between the two germline ends. The germline V gene has CDR1 SEHNR and CDR2 FQNEAQ (reference sequence). The CDR3 totals 14 residues. For the CDR3, the DNA is TGTGCCAGCCGAACAGGGACACTAAACACTGAAGCTTTCTTT. This gives the protein CASRTGTLNTEAFF.

The chain recombines TRBV6-2 or TRBV6-3 with TRBJ2-1; 8 bases align to TRBD1. This CDR3 contains 11 residues. Looked up from germline, CDR1 is MNHEY and CDR2 is SVGEGT. The trim removed 6 bases at V and 13 bases at J, leaving 5 bases unmatched. CDR3 loop: CASSEDREQFF. The DNA of the CDR3 is TGTGCCAGCAGCGAGGACAGGGAACAGTTCTTC.

CDR3 in DNA: TGTGCCAGCAGCTTAAGCAGGGACTATGGCTACACCTTC. It encodes CASSLSRDYGYTF. This chain links TRBV5-6 with TRBJ1-2; D possibly corresponds to TRBD1 (5 bases). Germline V gene data show CDR1 as SGHDT and CDR2 as YYEEEE. V was clipped by 2 bases and J by 3 bases, with 8 bases between them. This CDR3 has 13 amino acids.

The rearrangement uses TRBV28 and TRBJ1-3; D remains unclear. The CDR3 contains 14 residues. Deletions cut 7 bases from V and 1 base from J, with 11 bases between. Germline-derived CDR1 and CDR2 are MDHEN and SYDVKM. The CDR3 here is CASTLMRSGNTIYF. The CDR3 DNA reads as TGTGCCAGCACCTTGATGAGGTCTGGAAACACCATATATTTT.

The rearrangement links TRBV7-3 to TRBJ2-3; D unclear. The CDR3 contains 17 residues. Between the trimmed V and J ends, which lost 5 bases and 2 bases, there was a span of 20 bases. Germline-derived CDR1 and CDR2 are SGHTA and FQGTGA. CDR3 residues: CASSPSVPPLNTDTQYF. Here the CDR3 DNA reads TGTGCCAGCAGCCCCTCAGTACCCCCCTTGAACACAGATACGCAGTATTTT.

The V call is TRBV28, the J call TRBJ2-5; no clear D gene. CDR3 size: 14 residues. In germline, CDR1 is MDHEN, CDR2 SYDVKM. Trimming shortened V by 2 bases and J by 2 bases, and 9 bases separated the two germline ends. Written as DNA, the CDR3 is TGTGCCAGCAGTTTAGGAGTCGGGCAAGAGACCCAGTACTTC. As protein: CASSLGVGQETQYF. The full variable domain, its missing parts supplied by reference TRBV28 and TRBJ2-5, is DVKVTQSSRYLVKRTGEKVFLECVQDMDHENMFWYRQDPGLGLRLIYFSYDVKMKEKGDIPEGYSVSREKKERFSLILESASTNQTSMYLCASSLGVGQETQYFGPGTRLLVL.

The J gene is TRBJ2-3, the V gene TRBV11-3; 11 bases line up with TRBD2. Unmatched junction bases numbered 6, after V lost 4 bases and J lost 0 bases. This CDR3 is built from 17 residues. Germline CDR1 is SGHNT and CDR2 is YENEEA. CDR3 nucleotides: TGTGCCAGCAGCTCCGGGACTAGCGGTACTAGCACAGATACGCAGTATTTT. Translation: CASSSGTSGTSTDTQYF.

This chain connects TRBV7-3 to TRBJ1-3; D ambiguous. Trimming shortened V by 4 bases and J by 0 bases, and 13 bases separated the two germline ends. The CDR3 is made up of 16 amino acids. CDR1 SGHTA and CDR2 FQGTGA come from the germline V gene. CDR3 region: CASSSGSLHSGNTIYF. The CDR3 DNA is TGTGCCAGCAGCTCGGGTTCACTGCACTCTGGAAACACCATATATTTT.

The J gene is TRBJ1-2, the V gene TRBV7-3; TRBD1 is a possible D gene (6 bases). The CDR3 covers 15 residues. V lost 5 bases, J lost 7 bases, and 20 bases lay in between. Germline CDR1 reads SGHTA; CDR2 reads FQGTGA. The CDR3 DNA reads TGTGCCAGCAGCCAAATGTGGACAGCCCCGGGTGGCTACACCTTC. Protein sequence: CASSQMWTAPGGYTF. The full variable domain, completed using reference TRBV7-3 and TRBJ1-2, is GAGVSQTPSNKVTEKGKYVELRCDPISGHTALYWYRQSLGQGPEFLIYFQGTGAADDSGLPNDRFFAVRPEGSVSTLKIQRTERGDSAVYLCASSQMWTAPGGYTFGSGTRLTVV.

This chain links TRBV2 with TRBJ1-5; 8 bases align to TRBD1. The CDR3 loop spans 14 amino acids. Germline V gene lookup returns CDR1 SNHLY and CDR2 FYNNEI. Trimming removed 5 bases from V and 3 bases from J; junction bases left unmatched: 3. The CDR3 protein is CASSSQGVNQPQHF. CDR3 nucleotides: TGTGCCAGCAGTTCACAGGGGGTCAATCAGCCCCAGCATTTT.

This chain uses TRBV15 with TRBJ1-2; 7 nucleotides align to TRBD1. Looked up from germline, CDR1 is LNHNV and CDR2 is YYDKDF (reference sequence). V dropped 1 base and J dropped 4; count of bases not matched to a gene: 15. The CDR3 loop spans 18 amino acids. CDR3 in amino acids: CATSRGLPGQYTSYGYTF. The CDR3 DNA reads as TGTGCCACCAGCAGAGGGTTACCGGGACAGTACACATCCTATGGCTACACCTTC.

The chain recombines TRBV12-5 with TRBJ2-5, with 8 bases identical to TRBD2. J was trimmed by 2 bases and V by 5 bases; bases with no gene match: 4. The CDR3 is 14 residues long. Germline CDR1 is LGHNT and CDR2 is FRNRAP. In DNA, the CDR3 is TGTGCTAGTGGTACGGGGGGGCAACAAGAGACCCAGTACTTC. It codes for CASGTGGQQETQYF.

The chain is built from TRBV5-8 and TRBJ2-7; D possibly corresponds to TRBD1 (5 bases). V was trimmed by 5 bases and J by 5 bases, leaving 23 bases between them. CDR3 size: 16 residues. Germline CDR1 reads SGHTS; CDR2 reads YDEGEE. CDR3 nucleotide sequence: TGTGCCAGCAGTCTTCCAGGGCATTCCCGAACCCACGAGCAGTACTTC. This codes for CASSLPGHSRTHEQYF.

This clone was counted between two and nine times. V and J are TRBV10-1 and TRBJ1-6, with a tentative D call TRBD1 (6 bases). The CDR3 totals 13 residues. The V gene's germline CDR1 is WNHNN and CDR2 SYGVQD (reference sequence). Deletions cut 5 bases from V and 7 bases from J, with 9 bases between. CDR3 sequence reads: CASSRGQNSPLHF. The CDR3 region has the DNA TGCGCCAGCAGTCGCGGACAGAATTCACCCCTCCACTTT.

V and J are TRBV28 and TRBJ1-4, with D maybe TRBD1 (6 bases). The V gene lost 5 bases and the J gene lost 8 bases, with 15 bases spanning the gap. The germline V gene has CDR1 MDHEN and CDR2 SYDVKM. The CDR3 contains 14 residues. CDR3 residues: CASSELQGIEKLFF. CDR3 DNA: TGTGCCAGCAGTGAGCTACAGGGCATAGAAAAACTGTTTTTT.

On this clone: In the same sample, other DNA sequences code for this CDR3. The V gene is TRBV7-2, the J gene TRBJ1-1; no reliable D call. The V end lost 0 bases, the J end lost 1 base, and 3 bases lay between the germline ends. The CDR3 sequence is 13 residues long. Germline-derived CDR1 and CDR2 are SGHTA and FQGNSA. The CDR3 reads CASSLARNTEAFF. The CDR3 DNA sequence: TGTGCCAGCAGCTTAGCCAGGAACACTGAAGCTTTCTTT.

The CDR3 loop reads CASSSLSGQGYEQYF. DNA of the CDR3: TGTGCCAGCAGTTCCCTCTCGGGACAGGGGTACGAGCAGTACTTC. V is TRBV28 and J is TRBJ2-7, with TRBD1 matching over 10 bases. Germline loops: CDR1 MDHEN, CDR2 SYDVKM. Losses at the gene ends were 4 bases for V and 4 bases for J; bases not matched to a gene: 7. This CDR3 spans 15 amino acids.

The CDR3 nucleotides read TGTGCCAGCAGTGGGGGCATGGGCAATCAGCCCCAGCATTTT. Protein sequence: CASSGGMGNQPQHF. This chain joins TRBV2 and TRBJ1-5; TRBD1 is a possible D gene (5 bases). The germline V gene has CDR1 SNHLY and CDR2 FYNNEI. V was clipped by 4 bases and J by 2 bases, with 9 bases between them. The CDR3 extends over 14 amino acids.